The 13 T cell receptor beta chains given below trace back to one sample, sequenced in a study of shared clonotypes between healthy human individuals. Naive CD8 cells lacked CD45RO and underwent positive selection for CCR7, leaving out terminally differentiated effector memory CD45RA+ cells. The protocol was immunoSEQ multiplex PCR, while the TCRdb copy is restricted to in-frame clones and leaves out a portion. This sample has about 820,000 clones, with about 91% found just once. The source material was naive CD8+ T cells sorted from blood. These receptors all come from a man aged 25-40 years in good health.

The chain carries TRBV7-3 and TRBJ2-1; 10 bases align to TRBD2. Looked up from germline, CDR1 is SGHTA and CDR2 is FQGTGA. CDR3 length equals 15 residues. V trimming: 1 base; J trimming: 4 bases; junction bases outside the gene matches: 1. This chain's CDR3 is CASSLKTSGYNEQFF. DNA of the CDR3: TGTGCCAGCAGCTTAAAGACTAGCGGGTACAATGAGCAGTTCTTC.

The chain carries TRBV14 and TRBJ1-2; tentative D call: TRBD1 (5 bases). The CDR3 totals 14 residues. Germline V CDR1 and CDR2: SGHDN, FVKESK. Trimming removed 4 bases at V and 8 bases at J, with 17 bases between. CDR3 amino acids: CASSLSGLGEGYTF. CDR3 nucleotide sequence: TGTGCCAGCAGCCTGAGCGGGTTAGGGGAGGGCTACACCTTC.

The DNA for the CDR3 is TGTGCCAGCAGCCGTTCCGGGACAGGTTACAATGAGCAGTTCTTC. Protein sequence: CASSRSGTGYNEQFF. The V gene is TRBV11-3, the J gene TRBJ2-1, with 8 bases fitting TRBD1. V gave up 5 bases and J gave up 4 bases; unmatched junction bases: 7. CDR3 length: 15 amino acids. CDR1 is SGHNT and CDR2 is YENEEA in the germline V gene.

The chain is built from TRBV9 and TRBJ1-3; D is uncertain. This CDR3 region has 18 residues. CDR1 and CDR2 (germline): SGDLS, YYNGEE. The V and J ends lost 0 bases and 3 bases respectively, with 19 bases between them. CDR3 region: CASSVEAPWEGSGNTIYF. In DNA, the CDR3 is TGTGCCAGCAGCGTAGAAGCTCCCTGGGAAGGGAGTGGAAACACCATATATTTT.

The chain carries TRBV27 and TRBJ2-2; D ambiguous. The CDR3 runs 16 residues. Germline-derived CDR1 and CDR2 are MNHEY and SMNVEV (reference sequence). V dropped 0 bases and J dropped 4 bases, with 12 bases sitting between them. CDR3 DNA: TGTGCCAGCAGTTTATCGGGCTATGCCCCCACCGGGGAGCTGTTTTTT. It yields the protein CASSLSGYAPTGELFF.

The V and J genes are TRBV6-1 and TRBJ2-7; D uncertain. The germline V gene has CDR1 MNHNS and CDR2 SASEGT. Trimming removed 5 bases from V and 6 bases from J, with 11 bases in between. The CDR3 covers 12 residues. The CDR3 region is CASSNAPAEQYF. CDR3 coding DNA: TGTGCCAGCAGTAATGCCCCCGCCGAGCAGTACTTC.

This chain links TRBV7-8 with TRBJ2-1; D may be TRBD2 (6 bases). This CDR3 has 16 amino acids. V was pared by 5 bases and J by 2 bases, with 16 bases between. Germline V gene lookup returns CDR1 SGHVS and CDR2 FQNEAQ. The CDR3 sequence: CASSAPGAGPYNEQFF. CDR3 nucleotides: TGTGCCAGCAGCGCCCCGGGAGCGGGCCCCTACAATGAGCAGTTCTTC.

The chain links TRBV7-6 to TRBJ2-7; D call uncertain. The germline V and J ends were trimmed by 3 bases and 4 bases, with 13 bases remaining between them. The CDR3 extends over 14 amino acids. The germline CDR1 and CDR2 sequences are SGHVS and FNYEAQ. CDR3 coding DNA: TGTGCCAGCAGCTTGCAAGATAACGGTTACGAGCAGTACTTC. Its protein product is CASSLQDNGYEQYF. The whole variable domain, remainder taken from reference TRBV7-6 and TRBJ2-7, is GAGVSQSPRYKVTKRGQDVALRCDPISGHVSLYWYRQALGQGPEFLTYFNYEAQQDKSGLPNDRFSAERPEGSISTLTIQRTEQRDSAMYRCASSLQDNGYEQYFGPGTRLTVT.

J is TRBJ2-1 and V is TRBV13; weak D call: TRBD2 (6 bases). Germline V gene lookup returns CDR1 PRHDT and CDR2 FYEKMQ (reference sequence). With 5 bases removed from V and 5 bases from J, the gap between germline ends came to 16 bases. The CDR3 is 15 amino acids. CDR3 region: CASSANGGLDNEQFF. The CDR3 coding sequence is TGTGCCAGCAGCGCTAACGGGGGACTGGACAATGAGCAGTTCTTC.

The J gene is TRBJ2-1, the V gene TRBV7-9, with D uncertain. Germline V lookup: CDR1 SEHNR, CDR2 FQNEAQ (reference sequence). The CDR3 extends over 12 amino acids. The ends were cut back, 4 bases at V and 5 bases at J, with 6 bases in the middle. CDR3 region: CASSSGHNEQFF. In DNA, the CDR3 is TGTGCCAGCAGCTCGGGTCACAATGAGCAGTTCTTC.

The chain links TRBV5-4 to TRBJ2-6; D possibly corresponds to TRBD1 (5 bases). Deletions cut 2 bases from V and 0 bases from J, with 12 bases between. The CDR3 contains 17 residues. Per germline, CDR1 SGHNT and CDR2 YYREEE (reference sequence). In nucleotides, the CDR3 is TGTGCCAGCAGCTTTGGACAAGTGAGCTCTGGGGCCAACGTCCTGACTTTC. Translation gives CASSFGQVSSGANVLTF.

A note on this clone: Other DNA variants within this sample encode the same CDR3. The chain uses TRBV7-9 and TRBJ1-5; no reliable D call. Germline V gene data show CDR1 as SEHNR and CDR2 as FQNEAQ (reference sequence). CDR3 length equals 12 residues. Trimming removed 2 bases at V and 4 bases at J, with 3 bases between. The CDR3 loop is CASSLPNQPQHF. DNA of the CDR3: TGTGCCAGCAGCTTACCTAATCAGCCCCAGCATTTT.

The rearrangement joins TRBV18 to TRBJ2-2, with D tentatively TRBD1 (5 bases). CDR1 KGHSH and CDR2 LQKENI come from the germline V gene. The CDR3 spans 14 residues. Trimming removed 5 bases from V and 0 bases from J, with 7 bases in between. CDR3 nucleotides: TGTGCCAGCTCAGCGGACACGAACACCGGGGAGCTGTTTTTT. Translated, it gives CASSADTNTGELFF.